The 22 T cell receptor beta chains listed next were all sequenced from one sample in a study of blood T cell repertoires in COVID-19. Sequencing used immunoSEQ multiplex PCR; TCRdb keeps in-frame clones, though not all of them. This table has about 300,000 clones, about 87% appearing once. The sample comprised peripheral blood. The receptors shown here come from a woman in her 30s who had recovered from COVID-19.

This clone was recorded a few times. CDR3 nucleotides: TGCAGCGTTGTTAATTGGTCGGGGGAGGAGACCCAGTACTTC. Translation: CSVVNWSGEETQYF. V gene TRBV29-1 combines with J gene TRBJ2-5; D might be TRBD2 (6 bases). Germline V gene sequence: CDR1 SQVTM, CDR2 ANQGSEA. Trimming removed 4 bases from V and 5 bases from J, with 17 bases in between. The CDR3 consists of 14 residues.

CDR3 sequence: CSVEVLAETQYF. The DNA of the CDR3 is TGCAGCGTTGAAGTTCTAGCGGAGACCCAGTACTTC. The V and J genes are TRBV29-1 and TRBJ2-5; a possible D gene is TRBD2 (6 bases). The germline CDR1 and CDR2 sequences are SQVTM and ANQGSEA. V lost 1 base and J 5 bases, leaving 8 bases between the germline ends. This CDR3 comprises 12 residues.

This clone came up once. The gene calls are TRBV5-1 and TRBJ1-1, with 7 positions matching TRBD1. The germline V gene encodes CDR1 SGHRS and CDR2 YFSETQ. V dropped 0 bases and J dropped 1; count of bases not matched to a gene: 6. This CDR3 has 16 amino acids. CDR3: CASSLVGGQTNTEAFF. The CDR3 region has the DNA TGCGCCAGCAGCTTGGTGGGGGGACAGACGAACACTGAAGCTTTCTTT.

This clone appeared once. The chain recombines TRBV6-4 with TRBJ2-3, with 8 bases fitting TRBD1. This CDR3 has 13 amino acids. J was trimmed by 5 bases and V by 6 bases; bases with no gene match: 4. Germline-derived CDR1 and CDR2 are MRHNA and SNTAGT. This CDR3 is CASSLQGGDTQYF. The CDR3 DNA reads TGTGCCAGCAGCCTACAGGGGGGAGATACGCAGTATTTT.

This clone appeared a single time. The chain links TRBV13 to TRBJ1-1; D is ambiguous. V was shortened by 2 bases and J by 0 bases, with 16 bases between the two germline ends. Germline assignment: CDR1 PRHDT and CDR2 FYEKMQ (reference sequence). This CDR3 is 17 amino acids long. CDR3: CASSLRRRARMNTEAFF. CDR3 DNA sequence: TGTGCCAGCAGCTTAAGGAGGCGGGCCCGTATGAACACTGAAGCTTTCTTT.

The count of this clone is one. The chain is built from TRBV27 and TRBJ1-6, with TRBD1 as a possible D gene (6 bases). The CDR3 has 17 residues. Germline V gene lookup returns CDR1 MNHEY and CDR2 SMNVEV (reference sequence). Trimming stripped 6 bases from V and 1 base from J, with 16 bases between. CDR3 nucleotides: TGTGCCAGCAGACAAATTACAGGGTGGTCCTATAATTCACCCCTCCACTTT. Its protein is CASRQITGWSYNSPLHF.

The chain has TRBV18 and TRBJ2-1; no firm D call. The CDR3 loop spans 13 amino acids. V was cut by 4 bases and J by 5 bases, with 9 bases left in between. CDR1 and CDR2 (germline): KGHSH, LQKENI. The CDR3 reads CASSQQLNNEQFF. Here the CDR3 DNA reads TGTGCCAGCTCACAACAGCTTAACAATGAGCAGTTCTTC.

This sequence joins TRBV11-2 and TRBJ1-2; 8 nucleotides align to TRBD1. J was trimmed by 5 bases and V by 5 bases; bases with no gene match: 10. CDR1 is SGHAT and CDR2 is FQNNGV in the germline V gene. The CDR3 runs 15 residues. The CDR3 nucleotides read TGTGCCAGCAGCGCTAAAGGGACAGGCCATTATGGCTACACCTTC. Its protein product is CASSAKGTGHYGYTF. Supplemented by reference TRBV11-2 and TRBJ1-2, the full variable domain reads EAGVAQSPRYKIIEKRQSVAFWCNPISGHATLYWYQQILGQGPKLLIQFQNNGVVDDSQLPKDRFSAERLKGVDSTLKIQPAKLEDSAVYLCASSAKGTGHYGYTFGSGTRLTVV.

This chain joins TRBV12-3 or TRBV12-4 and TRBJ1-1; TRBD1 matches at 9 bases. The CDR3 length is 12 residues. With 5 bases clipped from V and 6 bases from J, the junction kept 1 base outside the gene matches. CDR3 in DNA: TGTGCCAGCAGTGGGACAGGGCCTGAAGCTTTCTTT. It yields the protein CASSGTGPEAFF.

In nucleotides, the CDR3 is TGTGCCAGTAGGATGAGCGGGATAAATTCACCCCTCCACTTT. Residues: CASRMSGINSPLHF. This chain joins TRBV19 and TRBJ1-6; no reliable D call. This CDR3 has 14 residues. With 6 bases removed from V and 7 bases from J, the gap between germline ends came to 13 bases. Germline-derived CDR1 and CDR2 are LNHDA and SQIVND (reference sequence).

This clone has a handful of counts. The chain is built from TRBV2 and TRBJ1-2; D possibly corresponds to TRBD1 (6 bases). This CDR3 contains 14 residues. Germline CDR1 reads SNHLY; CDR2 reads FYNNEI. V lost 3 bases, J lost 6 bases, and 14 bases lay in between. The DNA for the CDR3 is TGTGCCAGCAGTGATACCGGACAGTGGAATGGCTACACCTTC. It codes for CASSDTGQWNGYTF.

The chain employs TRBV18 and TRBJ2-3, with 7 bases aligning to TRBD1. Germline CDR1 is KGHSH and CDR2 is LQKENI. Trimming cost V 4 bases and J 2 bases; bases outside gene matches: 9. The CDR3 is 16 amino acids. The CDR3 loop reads CASSLYRDSYTDTQYF. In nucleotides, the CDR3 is TGTGCCAGCTCACTATACCGGGACAGTTACACAGATACGCAGTATTTT.

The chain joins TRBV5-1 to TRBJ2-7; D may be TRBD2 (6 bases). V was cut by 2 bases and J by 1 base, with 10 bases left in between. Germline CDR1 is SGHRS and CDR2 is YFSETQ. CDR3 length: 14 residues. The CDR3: CASSLPGRSYEQYF. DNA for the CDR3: TGCGCCAGCAGCTTACCCGGGAGATCCTACGAGCAGTACTTC.

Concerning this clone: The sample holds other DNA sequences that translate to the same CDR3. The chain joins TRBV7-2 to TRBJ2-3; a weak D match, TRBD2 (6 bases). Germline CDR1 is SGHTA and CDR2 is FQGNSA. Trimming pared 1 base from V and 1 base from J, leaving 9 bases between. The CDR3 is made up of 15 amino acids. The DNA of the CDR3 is TGTGCCAGCAGCTTAGATTCGGGGGGCACAGATACGCAGTATTTT. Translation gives CASSLDSGGTDTQYF.

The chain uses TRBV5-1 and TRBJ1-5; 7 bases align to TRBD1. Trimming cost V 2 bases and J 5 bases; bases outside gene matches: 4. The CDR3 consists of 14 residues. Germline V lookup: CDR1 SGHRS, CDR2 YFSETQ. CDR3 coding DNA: TGCGCCAGCAGCTTTGGGACAGAGGATCAGCCCCAGCATTTT. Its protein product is CASSFGTEDQPQHF.

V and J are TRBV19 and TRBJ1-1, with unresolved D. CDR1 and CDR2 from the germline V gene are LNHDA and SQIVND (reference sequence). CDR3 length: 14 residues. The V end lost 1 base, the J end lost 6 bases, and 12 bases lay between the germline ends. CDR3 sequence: CASSIGRERAEAFF. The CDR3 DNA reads TGTGCCAGTAGTATAGGGAGGGAGCGGGCTGAAGCTTTCTTT.

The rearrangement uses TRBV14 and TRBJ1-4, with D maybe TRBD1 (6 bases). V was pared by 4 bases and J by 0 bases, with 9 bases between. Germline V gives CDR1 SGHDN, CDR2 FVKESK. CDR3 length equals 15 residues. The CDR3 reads CASSPWTATNEKLFF. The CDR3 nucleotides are TGTGCCAGCAGCCCTTGGACAGCAACTAATGAAAAACTGTTTTTT.

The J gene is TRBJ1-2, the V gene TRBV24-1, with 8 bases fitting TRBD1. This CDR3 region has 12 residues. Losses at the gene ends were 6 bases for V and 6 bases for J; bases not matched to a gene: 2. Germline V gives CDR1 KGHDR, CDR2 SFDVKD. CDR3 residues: CATSKQGDGYTF. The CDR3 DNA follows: TGTGCCACCAGTAAACAGGGGGATGGCTACACCTTC.

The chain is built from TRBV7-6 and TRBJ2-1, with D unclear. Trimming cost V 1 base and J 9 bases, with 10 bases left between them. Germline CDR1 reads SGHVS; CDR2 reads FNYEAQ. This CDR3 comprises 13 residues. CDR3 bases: TGTGCCAGCAGCTTAGAACAGCTTAGTGAGCAGTTCTTC. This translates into CASSLEQLSEQFF.

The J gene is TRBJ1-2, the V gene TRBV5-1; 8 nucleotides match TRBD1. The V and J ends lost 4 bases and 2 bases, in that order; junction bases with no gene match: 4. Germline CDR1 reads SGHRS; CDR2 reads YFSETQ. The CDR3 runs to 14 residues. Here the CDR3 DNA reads TGCGCCAGCAGCCTACGGACAGGGAACTATGGCTACACCTTC. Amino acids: CASSLRTGNYGYTF.

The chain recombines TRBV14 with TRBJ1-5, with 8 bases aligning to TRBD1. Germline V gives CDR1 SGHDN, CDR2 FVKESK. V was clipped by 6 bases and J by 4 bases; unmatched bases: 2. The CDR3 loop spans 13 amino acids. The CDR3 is CASSRTGNQPQHF. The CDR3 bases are TGTGCCAGCAGTAGGACAGGGAATCAGCCCCAGCATTTT.

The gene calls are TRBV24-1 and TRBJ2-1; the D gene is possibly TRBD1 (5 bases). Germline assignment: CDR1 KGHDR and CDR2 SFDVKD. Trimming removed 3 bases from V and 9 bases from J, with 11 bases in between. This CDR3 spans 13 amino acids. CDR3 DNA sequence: TGTGCCACCAGTGATCGACCGCAGGGTGAGCAGTTCTTC. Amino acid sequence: CATSDRPQGEQFF.